Following are 20 T cell receptor beta chains from one sample sequenced in a study of control samples from healthy donors and cancer patients. Method: immunoSEQ multiplex PCR; TCRdb's copy keeps in-frame clones and lacks some. The sample consists of 35,000 to 45,000 clones, approximately 82% of them appearing once. The sequencing input was blood. These receptors were obtained from a man between 60 and 70 years old in good health.

V is TRBV19 and J is TRBJ2-4; D possibly uses TRBD1 or TRBD2 (5 bases each). The ends were cut back, 5 bases at V and 0 bases at J, with 14 bases in the middle. CDR3 length equals 16 residues. CDR1 is LNHDA and CDR2 is SQIVND in the germline V gene (reference sequence). CDR3: CASSRGAALAKNIQYF. The CDR3 DNA reads as TGTGCCAGTAGTCGAGGGGCAGCTTTAGCCAAAAACATTCAGTACTTC.

The table lists this clone with a count of one. The chain combines TRBV5-1 with TRBJ1-3; D possibly corresponds to TRBD1 (5 bases). There are 14 residues in the CDR3. The V end lost 2 bases, the J end lost 2 bases, and 8 bases lay between the germline ends. The germline V gene encodes CDR1 SGHRS and CDR2 YFSETQ. The CDR3 reads CASSFQGAGNTIYF. Here the CDR3 DNA reads TGCGCCAGCAGCTTTCAGGGTGCTGGAAACACCATATATTTT. Full variable domain (missing parts from reference TRBV5-1 and TRBJ1-3): KAGVTQTPRYLIKTRGQQVTLSCSPISGHRSVSWYQQTPGQGLQFLFEYFSETQRNKGNFPGRFSGRQFSNSRSEMNVSTLELGDSALYLCASSFQGAGNTIYFGEGSWLTVV.

J is TRBJ2-7 and V is TRBV15; D unresolved. Deletions cut 0 bases from V and 4 bases from J, with 7 bases between. This CDR3 contains 13 residues. Germline values: CDR1 LNHNV, CDR2 YYDKDF (reference sequence). The CDR3 DNA follows: TGTGCCACCAGCAGAGAGTATGAGTACGAGCAGTACTTC. This gives the protein CATSREYEYEQYF. The full variable domain, completed using reference TRBV15 and TRBJ2-7, is DAMVIQNPRYQVTQFGKPVTLSCSQTLNHNVMYWYQQKSSQAPKLLFHYYDKDFNNEADTPDNFQSRRPNTSFCFLDIRSPGLGDTAMYLCATSREYEYEQYFGPGTRLTVT.

The V and J genes are TRBV24-1 and TRBJ1-1; no firm D call. Germline V lookup: CDR1 KGHDR, CDR2 SFDVKD. V was clipped by 6 bases and J by 8 bases, with 18 bases between them. The CDR3 runs to 14 residues. CDR3 nucleotides: TGTGCCACCAGTTTCGGTGGCAGTAAGTCAGAAGCTTTCTTT. Amino acids: CATSFGGSKSEAFF.

In its sample, this clone was seen a few times. The V and J genes are TRBV19 and TRBJ1-1, with no clear D. This CDR3 contains 15 residues. V gave up 3 bases and J gave up 0 bases, with 11 bases separating them. CDR1 is LNHDA, CDR2 SQIVND, per germline (reference sequence). The CDR3 DNA reads as TGTGCCAGTAGTATCAGGAGGAGGGTGAACACTGAAGCTTTCTTT. It codes for CASSIRRRVNTEAFF. The whole variable domain, remainder taken from reference TRBV19 and TRBJ1-1, is DGGITQSPKYLFRKEGQNVTLSCEQNLNHDAMYWYRQDPGQGLRLIYYSQIVNDFQKGDIAEGYSVSREKKESFPLTVTSAQKNPTAFYLCASSIRRRVNTEAFFGQGTRLTVV.

In DNA form, the CDR3 reads TGTGCCAGCAGCAAAGTCCAGCTAGATACGCAGTATTTT. Translating it yields CASSKVQLDTQYF. The J gene is TRBJ2-3, the V gene TRBV21-1. TRBV21-1 is termed a pseudogene. The CDR3 is 13 residues long.

The V gene is TRBV5-6, the J gene TRBJ2-7; D is possibly TRBD2 (5 bases). This CDR3 is 13 amino acids long. The V gene's germline CDR1 is SGHDT and CDR2 YYEEEE. V lost 3 bases and J 4 bases, leaving 11 bases between the germline ends. CDR3 sequence: CASSSGGFYEQYF. The CDR3 region has the DNA TGTGCCAGCAGCTCTGGAGGATTTTACGAGCAGTACTTC.

This sequence joins TRBV6-4 and TRBJ2-1; TRBD1 matches 8 bases. The germline gives CDR1 MRHNA, CDR2 SNTAGT. The CDR3 runs 15 residues. Trimming cost V 5 bases and J 4 bases; bases outside gene matches: 7. The CDR3 DNA is TGTGCCAGCAGTACCCGGACAGGGAATTACAATGAGCAGTTCTTC. Its protein product is CASSTRTGNYNEQFF.

The CDR3 DNA is TGTGCCAGCAGCCTCCGGACTAGCGGGAGGTTCGGGGAGCTGTTTTTT. Residues: CASSLRTSGRFGELFF. This chain connects TRBV9 to TRBJ2-2, with TRBD2 matching over 14 bases. V dropped 4 bases and J dropped 7; count of bases not matched to a gene: 6. There are 16 residues in the CDR3. Germline-derived CDR1 and CDR2 are SGDLS and YYNGEE.

The chain has TRBV11-2 and TRBJ2-5; a possible D gene is TRBD1 (6 bases). The V end was cut by 3 bases, the J end by 4 bases, with 18 bases between. This CDR3 region has 16 residues. Looked up from germline, CDR1 is SGHAT and CDR2 is FQNNGV. The CDR3 DNA sequence: TGTGCCAGCAGCTTTCTCCCCCATACAGGGAGAGAGACCCAGTACTTC. Translation gives CASSFLPHTGRETQYF.

V is TRBV10-3 and J is TRBJ2-7; D not certain. Germline assignment: CDR1 ENHRY and CDR2 SYGVKD. The CDR3 is 11 amino acids. V was trimmed by 10 bases and J by 5 bases, leaving 12 bases between them. DNA for the CDR3: TGTGCCACGGCCGCGAAAAACGAGCAGTACTTC. This gives the protein CATAAKNEQYF.

The chain is built from TRBV18 and TRBJ2-3; no clear D gene. Germline V CDR1 and CDR2: KGHSH, LQKENI. V lost 0 bases and J lost 0, with 1 base in between. The CDR3 has 13 amino acids. CDR3 protein: CASSPPSTDTQYF. The CDR3 DNA sequence: TGTGCCAGCTCACCACCTAGCACAGATACGCAGTATTTT.

This clone was seen repeatedly, ten times or more. The rearrangement links TRBV6-5 to TRBJ1-2; maybe TRBD1 (5 bases). CDR1 is MNHEY and CDR2 is SVGAGI in the germline V gene. CDR3 length equals 12 residues. V was clipped by 8 bases and J by 8 bases, with 15 bases between them. The chain's CDR3 is CASRGGAGGYTF. CDR3 coding DNA: TGTGCCAGCCGGGGGGGAGCGGGCGGCTACACCTTC.

In this sample, this clone is medium-sized. The chain uses TRBV18 and TRBJ1-2, with TRBD1 identical over 11 bases. The V and J ends lost 4 bases and 1 base, in that order; junction bases with no gene match: 8. Germline assignment: CDR1 KGHSH and CDR2 LQKENI. This CDR3 comprises 17 residues. As DNA, the CDR3 is TGTGCCAGCTCACTCCGGACAGGGGGCGCCCATAACTATGGCTACACCTTC. Amino acids: CASSLRTGGAHNYGYTF. The full variable domain, in which reference TRBV18 and TRBJ1-2 provide the parts outside the CDR3, is NAGVMQNPRHLVRRRGQEARLRCSPMKGHSHVYWYRQLPEEGLKFMVYLQKENIIDESGMPKERFSAEFPKEGPSILRIQQVVRGDSAAYFCASSLRTGGAHNYGYTFGSGTRLTVV.

V usage is TRBV27 and J usage is TRBJ1-1, with 8 bases that match TRBD1. J was trimmed by 4 bases and V by 3 bases; bases with no gene match: 16. The CDR3 has 18 amino acids. CDR1 is MNHEY, CDR2 SMNVEV, per germline (reference sequence). The CDR3, as DNA: TGTGCCAGCAGTTTCTACGCCCCCCAGGGGGCTCAGGGCACTGAAGCTTTCTTT. Translated, it gives CASSFYAPQGAQGTEAFF.

The J gene is TRBJ1-2, the V gene TRBV18; the match to TRBD1 covers 8 bases. Germline V gene lookup returns CDR1 KGHSH and CDR2 LQKENI. This CDR3 has 15 residues. The trim removed 8 bases at V and 0 bases at J, leaving 8 bases unmatched. CDR3 sequence (DNA): TGTGCCAGCCGGGACAGGAGCCAAGCTAACTATGGCTACACCTTC. The encoded protein is CASRDRSQANYGYTF.

The CDR3 DNA is TGTGCCAGCAGCTCGATGGGTCAGGGAAGGTCCTACGAGCAGTACTTC. Translation gives CASSSMGQGRSYEQYF. The gene calls are TRBV28 and TRBJ2-7; perhaps TRBD1 as D (5 bases). V shed 6 bases and J shed 1 base, with 19 bases lying between them. The CDR3 contains 16 residues. CDR1 is MDHEN, CDR2 SYDVKM, per germline.

This sequence joins TRBV2 and TRBJ1-5; D ambiguous. CDR3 length equals 13 residues. Per the germline V gene, CDR1 is SNHLY and CDR2 is FYNNEI. Trimming stripped 5 bases from V and 2 bases from J, with 7 bases between. The CDR3 DNA sequence: TGTGCCAGCAGTAGGCAGGGCAATCAGCCCCAGCATTTT. Translating gives CASSRQGNQPQHF.

V and J are TRBV6-1 and TRBJ1-4, with D tentatively TRBD1 (5 bases). The germline V and J ends were trimmed by 2 bases and 0 bases, with 16 bases remaining between them. CDR1 is MNHNS and CDR2 is SASEGT in the germline V gene. The CDR3 length is 18 residues. The CDR3 DNA follows: TGTGCCAGCAGTGAACGGGGCAGGGCCGATTCAACTAATGAAAAACTGTTTTTT. Protein product: CASSERGRADSTNEKLFF.

The V and J genes are TRBV9 and TRBJ1-4; 7 bases are shared with TRBD1. CDR3 length: 15 amino acids. V lost 3 bases, J lost 7 bases, and 9 bases stayed unmatched. In germline, CDR1 is SGDLS, CDR2 YYNGEE. The CDR3 is CASSGTTGLGEKLFF. Here the CDR3 DNA reads TGTGCCAGCAGCGGGACGACAGGGCTAGGTGAAAAACTGTTTTTT.